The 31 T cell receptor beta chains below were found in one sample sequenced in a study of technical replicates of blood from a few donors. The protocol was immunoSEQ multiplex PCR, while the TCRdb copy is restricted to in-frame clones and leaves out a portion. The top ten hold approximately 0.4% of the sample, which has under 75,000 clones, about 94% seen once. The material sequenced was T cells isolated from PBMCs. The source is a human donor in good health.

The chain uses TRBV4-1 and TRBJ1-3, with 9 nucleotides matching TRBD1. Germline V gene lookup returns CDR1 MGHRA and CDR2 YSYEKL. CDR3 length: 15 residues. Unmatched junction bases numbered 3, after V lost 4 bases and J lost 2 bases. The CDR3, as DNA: TGCGCCAGCAGCCTATGGACAGGGGCTGGAAACACCATATATTTT. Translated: CASSLWTGAGNTIYF.

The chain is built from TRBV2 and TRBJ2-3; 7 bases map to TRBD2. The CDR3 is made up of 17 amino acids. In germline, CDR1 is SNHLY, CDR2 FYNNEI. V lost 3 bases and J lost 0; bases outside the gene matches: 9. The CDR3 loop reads CASSEWVAGTSTDTQYF. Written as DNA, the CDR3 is TGTGCCAGCAGTGAGTGGGTAGCGGGTACTAGCACAGATACGCAGTATTTT.

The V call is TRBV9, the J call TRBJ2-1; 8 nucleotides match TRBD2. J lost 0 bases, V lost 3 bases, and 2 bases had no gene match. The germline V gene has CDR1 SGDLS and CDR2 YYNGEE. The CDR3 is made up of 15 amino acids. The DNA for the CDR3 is TGTGCCAGCAGCGAAAGCGGGGGCTCCTACAATGAGCAGTTCTTC. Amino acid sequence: CASSESGGSYNEQFF.

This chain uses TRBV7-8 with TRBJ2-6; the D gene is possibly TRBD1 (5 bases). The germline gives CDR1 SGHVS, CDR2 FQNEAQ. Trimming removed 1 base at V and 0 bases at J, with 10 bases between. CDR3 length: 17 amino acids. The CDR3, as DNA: TGTGCCAGCAGCTTAGAGGGGTTCCTCTCTGGGGCCAACGTCCTGACTTTC. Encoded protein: CASSLEGFLSGANVLTF.

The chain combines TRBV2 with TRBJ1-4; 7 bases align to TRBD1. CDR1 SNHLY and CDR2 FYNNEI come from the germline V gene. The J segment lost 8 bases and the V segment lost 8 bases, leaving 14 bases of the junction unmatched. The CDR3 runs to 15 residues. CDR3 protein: CASAISRGLGEKLFF. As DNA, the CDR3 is TGTGCCAGCGCAATCTCAAGGGGGCTAGGGGAAAAACTGTTTTTT. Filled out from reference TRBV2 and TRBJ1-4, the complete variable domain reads EPEVTQTPSHQVTQMGQEVILRCVPISNHLYFYWYRQILGQKVEFLVSFYNNEISEKSEIFDDQFSVERPDGSNFTLKIRSTKLEDSAMYFCASAISRGLGEKLFFGSGTQLSVL.

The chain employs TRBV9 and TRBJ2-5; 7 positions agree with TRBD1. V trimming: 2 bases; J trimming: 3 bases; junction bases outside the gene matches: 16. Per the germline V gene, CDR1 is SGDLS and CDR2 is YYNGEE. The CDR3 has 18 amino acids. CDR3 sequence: CASSVEAGETGTEETQYF. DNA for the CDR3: TGTGCCAGCAGCGTCGAAGCCGGAGAGACCGGGACAGAAGAGACCCAGTACTTC.

CDR3 bases: TGCGCCAGCAGCCAAGGGGACGGGAGCTCCTACGAGCAGTACTTC. Residues: CASSQGDGSSYEQYF. The gene calls are TRBV4-1 and TRBJ2-7; possible D gene TRBD2, 6 bases. V lost 1 base and J lost 0, with 10 bases in between. The germline CDR1 and CDR2 sequences are MGHRA and YSYEKL. The CDR3 is 15 amino acids.

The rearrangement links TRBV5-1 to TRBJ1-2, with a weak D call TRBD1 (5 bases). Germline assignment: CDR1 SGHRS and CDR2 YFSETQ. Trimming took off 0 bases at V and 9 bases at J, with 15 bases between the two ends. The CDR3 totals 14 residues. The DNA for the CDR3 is TGCGCCAGCAGCTTGGAGGGCAGGGTAATAAGCTACACCTTC. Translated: CASSLEGRVISYTF.

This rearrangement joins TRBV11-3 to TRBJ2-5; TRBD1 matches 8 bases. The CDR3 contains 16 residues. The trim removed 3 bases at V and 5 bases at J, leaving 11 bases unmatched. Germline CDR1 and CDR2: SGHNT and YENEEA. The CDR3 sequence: CASSFGQGGIQETQYF. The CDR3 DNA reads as TGTGCCAGCAGCTTCGGACAGGGCGGAATTCAGGAGACCCAGTACTTC.

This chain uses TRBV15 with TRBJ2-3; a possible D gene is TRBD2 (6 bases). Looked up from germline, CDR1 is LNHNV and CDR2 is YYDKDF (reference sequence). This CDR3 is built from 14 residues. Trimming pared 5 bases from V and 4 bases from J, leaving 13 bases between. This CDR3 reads CATSSRGQPDTQYF. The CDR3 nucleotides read TGTGCCACCAGCTCGCGGGGTCAGCCAGATACGCAGTATTTT.

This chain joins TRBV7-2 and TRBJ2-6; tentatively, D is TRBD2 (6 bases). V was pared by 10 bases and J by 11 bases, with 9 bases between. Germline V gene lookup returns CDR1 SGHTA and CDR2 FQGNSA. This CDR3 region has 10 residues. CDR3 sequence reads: CAKEGYVLTF. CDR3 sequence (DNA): TGTGCCAAGGAGGGGTACGTCCTGACTTTC. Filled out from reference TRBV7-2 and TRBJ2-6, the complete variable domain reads GAGVSQSPSNKVTEKGKDVELRCDPISGHTALYWYRQSLGQGLEFLIYFQGNSAPDKSGLPSDRFSAERTGGSVSTLTIQRTQQEDSAVYLCAKEGYVLTFGAGSRLTVL.

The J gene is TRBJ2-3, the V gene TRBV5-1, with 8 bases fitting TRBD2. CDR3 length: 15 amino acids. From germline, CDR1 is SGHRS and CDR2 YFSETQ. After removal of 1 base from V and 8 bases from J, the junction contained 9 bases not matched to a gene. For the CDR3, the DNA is TGCGCCAGCAGCTTGAAGCGGGAGTTAGGATTTACGCAGTATTTT. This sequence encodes CASSLKRELGFTQYF.

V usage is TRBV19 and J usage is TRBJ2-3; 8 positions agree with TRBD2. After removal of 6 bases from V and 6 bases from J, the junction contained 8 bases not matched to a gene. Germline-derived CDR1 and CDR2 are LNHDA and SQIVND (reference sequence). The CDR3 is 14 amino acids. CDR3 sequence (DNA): TGTGCCAGTAGACCCGGGACTAGGGGCGATACGCAGTATTTT. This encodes CASRPGTRGDTQYF.

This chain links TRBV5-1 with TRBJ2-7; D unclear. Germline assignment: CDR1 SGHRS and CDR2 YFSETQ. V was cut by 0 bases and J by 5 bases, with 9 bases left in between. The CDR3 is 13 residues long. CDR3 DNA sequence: TGCGCCAGCAGCTTGGACTCCCGCCACGAGCAGTACTTC. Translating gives CASSLDSRHEQYF.

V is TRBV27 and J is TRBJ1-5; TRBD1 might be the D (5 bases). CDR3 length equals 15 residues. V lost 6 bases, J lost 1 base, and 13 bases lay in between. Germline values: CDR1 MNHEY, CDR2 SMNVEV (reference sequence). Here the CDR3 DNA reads TGTGCCAGCAGCCTCCAGGGTAGAAGCAATCAGCCCCAGCATTTT. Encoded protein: CASSLQGRSNQPQHF.

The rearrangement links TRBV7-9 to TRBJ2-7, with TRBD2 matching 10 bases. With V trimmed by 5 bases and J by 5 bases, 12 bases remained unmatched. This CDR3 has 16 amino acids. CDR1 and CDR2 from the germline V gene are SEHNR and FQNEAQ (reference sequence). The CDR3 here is CASSGSSGSLPHEQYF. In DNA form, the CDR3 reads TGTGCCAGCAGCGGTTCTAGCGGGAGCCTCCCACACGAGCAGTACTTC.

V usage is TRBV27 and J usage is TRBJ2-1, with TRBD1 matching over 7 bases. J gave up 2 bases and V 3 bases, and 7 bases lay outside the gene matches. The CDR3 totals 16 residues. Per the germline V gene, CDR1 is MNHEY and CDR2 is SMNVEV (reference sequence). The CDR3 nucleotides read TGTGCCAGCAGTTTCCGGCGACAGGGACCCTACAATGAGCAGTTCTTC. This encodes CASSFRRQGPYNEQFF.

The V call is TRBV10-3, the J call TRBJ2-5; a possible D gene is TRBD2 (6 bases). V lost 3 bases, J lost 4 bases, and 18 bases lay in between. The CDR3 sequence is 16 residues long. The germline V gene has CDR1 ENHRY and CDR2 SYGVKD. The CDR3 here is CAISEGGASRRETQYF. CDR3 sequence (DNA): TGTGCCATCAGTGAAGGAGGGGCCTCCCGACGAGAGACCCAGTACTTC.

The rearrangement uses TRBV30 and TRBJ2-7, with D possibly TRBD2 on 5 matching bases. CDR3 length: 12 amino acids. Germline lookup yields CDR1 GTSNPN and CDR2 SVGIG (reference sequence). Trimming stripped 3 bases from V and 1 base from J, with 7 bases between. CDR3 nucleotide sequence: TGTGCCTGGAGCGGGGAATCCTACGAGCAGTACTTC. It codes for CAWSGESYEQYF. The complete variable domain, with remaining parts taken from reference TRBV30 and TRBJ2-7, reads SQTIHQWPATLVQPVGSPLSLECTVEGTSNPNLYWYRQAAGRGLQLLFYSVGIGQISSEVPQNLSASRPQDRQFILSSKKLLLSDSGFYLCAWSGESYEQYFGPGTRLTVT.

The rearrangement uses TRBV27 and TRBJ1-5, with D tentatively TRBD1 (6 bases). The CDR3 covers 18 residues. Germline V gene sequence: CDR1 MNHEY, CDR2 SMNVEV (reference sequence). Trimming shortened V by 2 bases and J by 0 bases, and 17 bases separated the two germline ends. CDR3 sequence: CASSLGGAISYSNQPQHF. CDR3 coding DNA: TGTGCCAGCAGTTTAGGGGGGGCAATATCGTATAGCAATCAGCCCCAGCATTTT.

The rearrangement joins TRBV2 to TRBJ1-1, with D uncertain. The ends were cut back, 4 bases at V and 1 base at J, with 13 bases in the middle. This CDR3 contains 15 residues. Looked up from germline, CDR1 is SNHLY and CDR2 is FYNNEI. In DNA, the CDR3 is TGTGCCAGCAGTGTTATAGACACCGAGAACACTGAAGCTTTCTTT. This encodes CASSVIDTENTEAFF.

DNA for the CDR3: TGTGCCAGCAGCTTAGATGGACTAGCGGGTCACAATGAGCAGTTCTTC. Protein product: CASSLDGLAGHNEQFF. The rearrangement joins TRBV11-3 to TRBJ2-1; TRBD2 matches 11 bases. From germline, CDR1 is SGHNT and CDR2 YENEEA. CDR3 length: 16 residues. V was pared by 0 bases and J by 5 bases, with 3 bases of the junction left unmatched.

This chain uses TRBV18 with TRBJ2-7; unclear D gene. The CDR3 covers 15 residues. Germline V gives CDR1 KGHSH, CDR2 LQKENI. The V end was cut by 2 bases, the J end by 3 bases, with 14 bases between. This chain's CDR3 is CASSPKDPGGYEQYF. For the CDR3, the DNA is TGTGCCAGCTCACCAAAGGATCCCGGCGGCTACGAGCAGTACTTC.

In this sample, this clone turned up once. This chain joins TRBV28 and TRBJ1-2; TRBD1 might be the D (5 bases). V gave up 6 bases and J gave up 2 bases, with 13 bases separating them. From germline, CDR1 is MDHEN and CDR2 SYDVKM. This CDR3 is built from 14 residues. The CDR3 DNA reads TGTGCCAGCAGGCCAACCGGGGGGAACTATGGCTACACCTTC. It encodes CASRPTGGNYGYTF.

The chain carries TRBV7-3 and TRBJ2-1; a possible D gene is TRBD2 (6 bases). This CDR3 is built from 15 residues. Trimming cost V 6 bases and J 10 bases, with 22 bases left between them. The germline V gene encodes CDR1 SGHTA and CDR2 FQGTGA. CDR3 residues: CASSSQGAGHREQFF. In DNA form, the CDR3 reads TGTGCCAGCAGTTCCCAGGGAGCGGGCCACAGGGAGCAGTTCTTC.

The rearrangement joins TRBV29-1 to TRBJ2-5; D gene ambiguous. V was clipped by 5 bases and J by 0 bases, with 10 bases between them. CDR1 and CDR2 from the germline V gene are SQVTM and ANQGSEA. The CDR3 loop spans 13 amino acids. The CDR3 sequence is CSVQAMYQETQYF. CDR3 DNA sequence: TGCAGCGTTCAAGCCATGTACCAAGAGACCCAGTACTTC.

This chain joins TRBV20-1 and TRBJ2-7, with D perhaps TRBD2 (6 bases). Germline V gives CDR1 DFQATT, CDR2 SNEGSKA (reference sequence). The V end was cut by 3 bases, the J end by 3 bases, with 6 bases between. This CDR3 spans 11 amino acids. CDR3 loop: CSARTSYEQYF. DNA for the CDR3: TGCAGTGCTAGGACTAGCTACGAGCAGTACTTC.

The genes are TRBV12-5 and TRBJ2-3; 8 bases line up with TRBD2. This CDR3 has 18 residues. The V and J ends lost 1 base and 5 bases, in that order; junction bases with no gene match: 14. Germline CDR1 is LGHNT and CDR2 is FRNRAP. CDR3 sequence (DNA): TGTGCTAGTGGTTTGGACTCAAAACTAGCGGTAACTCTAGATACGCAGTATTTT. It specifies CASGLDSKLAVTLDTQYF.

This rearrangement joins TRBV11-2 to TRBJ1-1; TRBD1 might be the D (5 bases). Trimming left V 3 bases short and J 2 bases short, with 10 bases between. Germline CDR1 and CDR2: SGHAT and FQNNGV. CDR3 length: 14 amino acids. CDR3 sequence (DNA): TGTGCCAGCAGCTTCACCCAGGGAAACACTGAAGCTTTCTTT. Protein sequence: CASSFTQGNTEAFF. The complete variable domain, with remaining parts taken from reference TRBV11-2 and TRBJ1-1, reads EAGVAQSPRYKIIEKRQSVAFWCNPISGHATLYWYQQILGQGPKLLIQFQNNGVVDDSQLPKDRFSAERLKGVDSTLKIQPAKLEDSAVYLCASSFTQGNTEAFFGQGTRLTVV.

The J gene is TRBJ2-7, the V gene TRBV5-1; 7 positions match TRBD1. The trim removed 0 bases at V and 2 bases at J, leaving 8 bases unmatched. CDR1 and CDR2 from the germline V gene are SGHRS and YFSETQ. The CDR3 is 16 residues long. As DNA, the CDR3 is TGCGCCAGCAGCTTGGGGACAGGCGTTGGGGCCTACGAGCAGTACTTC. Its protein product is CASSLGTGVGAYEQYF.

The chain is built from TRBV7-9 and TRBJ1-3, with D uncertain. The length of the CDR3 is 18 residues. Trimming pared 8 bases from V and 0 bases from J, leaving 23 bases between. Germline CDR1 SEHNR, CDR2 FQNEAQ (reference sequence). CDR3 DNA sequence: TGTGCCAGCCCTTATCCACTCGGGTCCACGAACTCTGGAAACACCATATATTTT. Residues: CASPYPLGSTNSGNTIYF.